This T cell receptor (beta chain) was identified during a study of post-analysis software for immune sequencing data. Study-wide results and caveats: Multiple sclerosis patients had significantly lower normalized Chao1 diversity than controls. Among a few TRBV segments more frequent in patients than controls were TRBV5-6, TRBV5-1 and TRBV20-1.

Unique-molecular-identifier-tagged TCR beta cDNA libraries were used. Using its own MiXCR run on the PCR reads, TCRdb lists one record per CDR3 protein. The table has around 400,000 distinct CDR3 sequences, about a third seen once; the top ten hold 13%. Losses at the gene ends were 2 bases for V and 8 bases for J; bases not matched to a gene: 10. The CDR3 is 15 residues long. Germline CDR1 is SEHNR and CDR2 is FQNEAQ (reference sequence). Turning to this clonotype: Its antigen is currently unknown.

The rearrangement links TRBV7-9 to TRBJ2-3; TRBD1 aligns across 7 bases. The source material was blood. The origin of this receptor is a girl between 10 and 17 years old with multiple sclerosis. CDR3 sequence reads: CASSLRDSPKGTQYF. CDR3 in DNA: TGTGCCAGCAGCTTACGGGACAGTCCCAAGGGTACGCAGTATTTT.